The 22 T cell receptor beta chains reported below all come from one sample, sequenced in a study of cytomegalovirus exposure and HLA in healthy donors. Researchers ran the PCR with 60 Vbeta and 13 Jbeta primers. Here immunoSEQ multiplex PCR was the method, and the copy in TCRdb shows in-frame clones only, minus some. The sample holds 65,000 to 100,000 clones, about three quarters seen once. Sequenced input: PBMCs. The receptors were sampled from a female donor in good health and CMV-seronegative.

The chain employs TRBV6-5 and TRBJ2-3; tentative D call: TRBD1 (5 bases). The CDR3 contains 15 residues. The germline V gene has CDR1 MNHEY and CDR2 SVGAGI. V was cut by 5 bases and J by 1 base, with 13 bases left in between. This CDR3 is CASSAPRGGTDTQYF. The CDR3 DNA reads TGTGCCAGCAGTGCGCCTAGGGGTGGCACAGATACGCAGTATTTT.

The V gene is TRBV2, the J gene TRBJ1-4; the match to TRBD1 covers 7 bases. Looked up from germline, CDR1 is SNHLY and CDR2 is FYNNEI. The CDR3 has 16 residues. V was clipped by 6 bases and J by 8 bases; unmatched bases: 15. The CDR3 reads CASRNRAGTVKEKLFF. CDR3 sequence (DNA): TGTGCCAGCAGAAACCGAGCCGGGACAGTAAAAGAAAAACTGTTTTTT.

The V gene is TRBV6-1, the J gene TRBJ2-1, with D possibly matching TRBD2 (6 bases). CDR3 length: 14 amino acids. The V gene's germline CDR1 is MNHNS and CDR2 SASEGT. The ends were cut back, 4 bases at V and 8 bases at J, with 15 bases in the middle. CDR3 nucleotide sequence: TGTGCCAGCAGTGGGGGGGTAACTCTCTATGAGCAGTTCTTC. Translated: CASSGGVTLYEQFF.

This chain links TRBV9 with TRBJ2-2; a possible D gene is TRBD2 (6 bases). Germline assignment: CDR1 SGDLS and CDR2 YYNGEE. The CDR3 has 15 amino acids. Trimming removed 0 bases from V and 7 bases from J, with 13 bases in between. The CDR3 loop reads CASSVGSGVNGELFF. CDR3 nucleotides: TGTGCCAGCAGCGTAGGGTCGGGGGTTAACGGGGAGCTGTTTTTT.

J is TRBJ2-5 and V is TRBV18; 7 positions agree with TRBD2. The CDR3 is 15 residues long. CDR1 is KGHSH, CDR2 LQKENI, per germline. J lost 3 bases, V lost 2 bases, and 6 bases had no gene match. The CDR3 DNA is TGTGCCAGCTCACCAGTCAGCGGGGAAAAAGAGACCCAGTACTTC. As protein: CASSPVSGEKETQYF.

Points on this clone: At one boundary the junction diverges from the germline segment, which might be a read error. V is TRBV27 and J is TRBJ2-5; 9 bases fit TRBD2. The CDR3 length is 17 residues. The germline V gene encodes CDR1 MNHEY and CDR2 SMNVEV (reference sequence). DNA of the CDR3: TGTGTCAGCAGGAAGATTATTTTAGCGGGAGAGTGGGAGACCCAGTACTTC. Translated, it gives CVSRKIILAGEWETQYF.

This chain uses TRBV19 with TRBJ1-2, with D uncertain. The V end lost 5 bases, the J end lost 8 bases, and 15 bases lay between the germline ends. Germline-derived CDR1 and CDR2 are LNHDA and SQIVND (reference sequence). This CDR3 region has 13 residues. The CDR3 here is CASSVGREGGYTF. CDR3 sequence (DNA): TGTGCCAGTAGTGTTGGACGGGAAGGGGGCTACACCTTC. The variable domain in full, with the rest retrieved from reference TRBV19 and TRBJ1-2, is DGGITQSPKYLFRKEGQNVTLSCEQNLNHDAMYWYRQDPGQGLRLIYYSQIVNDFQKGDIAEGYSVSREKKESFPLTVTSAQKNPTAFYLCASSVGREGGYTFGSGTRLTVV.

The chain joins TRBV9 to TRBJ2-7, with TRBD2 matching over 7 bases. Germline loops: CDR1 SGDLS, CDR2 YYNGEE. V lost 0 bases, J lost 3 bases, and 9 bases stayed unmatched. The length of the CDR3 is 16 residues. The CDR3 reads CASSVGSSGKDYEQYF. The CDR3 DNA sequence: TGTGCCAGCAGCGTAGGGTCGAGCGGGAAGGACTACGAGCAGTACTTC.

V gene TRBV27 combines with J gene TRBJ1-5; D is unclear. Germline V CDR1 and CDR2: MNHEY, SMNVEV (reference sequence). There are 17 residues in the CDR3. V shed 6 bases and J shed 0 bases, with 18 bases lying between them. CDR3: CASRSDARSNSNQPQHF. The CDR3 DNA follows: TGTGCCAGCAGGTCAGACGCGAGGTCTAATAGCAATCAGCCCCAGCATTTT.

The chain couples TRBV6-5 to TRBJ2-1; TRBD1 aligns across 10 bases. Germline assignment: CDR1 MNHEY and CDR2 SVGAGI. CDR3 length: 15 residues. J lost 6 bases, V lost 6 bases, and 8 bases had no gene match. CDR3 in amino acids: CASRAGQGSGNEQFF. As DNA, the CDR3 is TGTGCCAGCAGGGCGGGACAGGGGTCCGGCAATGAGCAGTTCTTC.

The chain recombines TRBV11-3 with TRBJ2-7; 7 bases are shared with TRBD1. Trimming took 5 bases from V and 3 from J; bases not matched to a gene: 10. Germline CDR1 reads SGHNT; CDR2 reads YENEEA. The CDR3 is 15 amino acids. The DNA of the CDR3 is TGTGCCAGCAGCGCTTCCGGGACAGCCGGCTACGAGCAGTACTTC. Translating gives CASSASGTAGYEQYF.

J is TRBJ2-7 and V is TRBV27; weak D call: TRBD1 (6 bases). This CDR3 spans 14 amino acids. Per the germline V gene, CDR1 is MNHEY and CDR2 is SMNVEV (reference sequence). Trimming shortened V by 5 bases and J by 0 bases, and 11 bases separated the two germline ends. Here the CDR3 reads CASSNRDSSYEQYF. The DNA for the CDR3 is TGTGCCAGCAGTAACAGGGATAGCTCCTACGAGCAGTACTTC.

This clone has only one observation. The rearrangement joins TRBV29-1 to TRBJ2-7, with 8 bases that match TRBD2. This CDR3 is built from 16 residues. Trimming removed 2 bases from V and 0 bases from J; junction bases left unmatched: 9. CDR1 is SQVTM and CDR2 is ANQGSEA in the germline V gene. CDR3 in amino acids: CSVELPGTRFSYEQYF. CDR3 nucleotides: TGCAGCGTTGAACTACCTGGGACTAGATTCTCCTACGAGCAGTACTTC.

The chain employs TRBV10-3 and TRBJ1-2; a weak D match, TRBD1 (5 bases). Trimming left V 6 bases short and J 4 bases short, with 15 bases between. Germline CDR1 ENHRY, CDR2 SYGVKD. This CDR3 contains 14 residues. The CDR3 reads CAISLPGGSYGYTF. The CDR3 DNA sequence: TGTGCCATCAGCCTTCCGGGGGGAAGCTATGGCTACACCTTC.

V usage is TRBV2 and J usage is TRBJ1-6; TRBD1 aligns across 9 bases. Germline V CDR1 and CDR2: SNHLY, FYNNEI. This CDR3 is 16 amino acids long. Trimming removed 4 bases from V and 10 bases from J; junction bases left unmatched: 11. The CDR3 spells CASSAAQGALGSPLHF. CDR3 nucleotides: TGTGCCAGCAGTGCAGCACAGGGGGCGCTCGGGTCACCCCTCCACTTT.

The V gene is TRBV5-1, the J gene TRBJ2-3; 8 nucleotides align to TRBD2. CDR1 and CDR2 from the germline V gene are SGHRS and YFSETQ. There are 15 residues in the CDR3. Trimming took 4 bases from V and 2 from J; bases not matched to a gene: 6. The CDR3 nucleotides read TGCGCCAGCAGCCCGGGACTAGTCATCACAGATACGCAGTATTTT. Translation gives CASSPGLVITDTQYF.

The V and J genes are TRBV4-1 and TRBJ1-5; a weak D match, TRBD1 (6 bases). Germline CDR1 is MGHRA and CDR2 is YSYEKL. V lost 3 bases to trimming and J lost 5 bases, with 17 bases between them. The CDR3 contains 16 residues. The CDR3, as DNA: TGCGCCAGCAGCCAGGGTACCGGGACAATCGATCAGCCCCAGCATTTT. Its translation is CASSQGTGTIDQPQHF.

The gene calls are TRBV6-6 and TRBJ1-4; 7 nucleotides match TRBD1. The CDR3 extends over 14 amino acids. Germline-derived CDR1 and CDR2 are MNHNY and SVGAGI (reference sequence). The ends lost 6 bases at V and 4 bases at J; junction bases unmatched: 5. Here the CDR3 reads CASRWGQINEKLFF. CDR3 bases: TGTGCCAGCAGGTGGGGACAGATTAATGAAAAACTGTTTTTT.

V gene TRBV9 combines with J gene TRBJ1-5, with 7 bases aligning to TRBD1. Germline lookup yields CDR1 SGDLS and CDR2 YYNGEE. The trim removed 4 bases at V and 1 base at J, leaving 11 bases unmatched. CDR3 length: 17 residues. Here the CDR3 DNA reads TGTGCCAGCAGCCCCCGGGACAGCTTTTCGAGCAATCAGCCCCAGCATTTT. It translates to CASSPRDSFSSNQPQHF.

The chain combines TRBV5-1 with TRBJ1-5; no clear D. The CDR3 spans 17 residues. Germline values: CDR1 SGHRS, CDR2 YFSETQ. V dropped 4 bases and J dropped 4 bases, with 21 bases sitting between them. DNA for the CDR3: TGCGCCAGCAGCCCGGGTCTTGTAGATCTTGGGAATCAGCCCCAGCATTTT. Its protein is CASSPGLVDLGNQPQHF. The entire variable domain, with the rest obtained from reference TRBV5-1 and TRBJ1-5, is as follows: KAGVTQTPRYLIKTRGQQVTLSCSPISGHRSVSWYQQTPGQGLQFLFEYFSETQRNKGNFPGRFSGRQFSNSRSEMNVSTLELGDSALYLCASSPGLVDLGNQPQHFGDGTRLSIL.

This clone occurred a few times. For the CDR3, the DNA is TGTGCCAGCAGCCCAAGAGGGAGCTCCTACGAGCAGTACTTC. This sequence encodes CASSPRGSSYEQYF. V usage is TRBV7-9 and J usage is TRBJ2-7, with D perhaps matching TRBD2 (5 bases). This CDR3 region has 14 residues. Germline V gene lookup returns CDR1 SEHNR and CDR2 FQNEAQ (reference sequence). Trimming left V 5 bases short and J 0 bases short, with 11 bases between.

V is TRBV10-1 and J is TRBJ2-1, with 13 bases aligning to TRBD2. Germline assignment: CDR1 WNHNN and CDR2 SYGVQD (reference sequence). With V trimmed by 6 bases and J by 2 bases, 4 bases remained unmatched. The CDR3 contains 16 residues. This CDR3 reads CASSGTSGDTYNEQFF. CDR3 DNA sequence: TGCGCCAGCAGCGGGACTAGCGGGGACACCTACAATGAGCAGTTCTTC.